This paragraph reports one T cell receptor (beta chain). What it binds is unknown. The second PCR ran roughly 6 to 12 cycles with a sample-barcoded 5' primer and J-beta primers. MiXCR, run by TCRdb on the 5' RACE reads, gives a single entry per CDR3 protein. This table holds some 1,000,000 distinct CDR3 sequences, around 27% found once. The data are from a study of blood T cells in healthy people across ages. Study-level points and caveats: Aged donors had fewer naive CD4+ cells and lower diversity than long-lived donors. With donor CMV status unknown, expanded clonotype changes were possibly confounded.

These data were likewise used in another study, on T cells of mothers and their children. This second study notes: Reads obtained per mother exceeded 10 million TCR beta CDR3 reads, with 3 million to 3.5 million obtained per child.

Sequencing was carried out using blood. The TCR sequence derives from a girl aged 2 to 9 in good health.

The CDR3 spells CASSYDGLHNEQFF. The CDR3 DNA follows: TGTGCCAGCAGCTATGATGGACTTCACAATGAGCAGTTCTTC. V and J are TRBV5-4 and TRBJ2-1; TRBD2 is a possible D gene (5 bases). V shed 3 bases and J shed 5 bases, with 12 bases lying between them. The CDR3 covers 14 residues. The germline CDR1 and CDR2 sequences are SGHNT and YYREEE (reference sequence).